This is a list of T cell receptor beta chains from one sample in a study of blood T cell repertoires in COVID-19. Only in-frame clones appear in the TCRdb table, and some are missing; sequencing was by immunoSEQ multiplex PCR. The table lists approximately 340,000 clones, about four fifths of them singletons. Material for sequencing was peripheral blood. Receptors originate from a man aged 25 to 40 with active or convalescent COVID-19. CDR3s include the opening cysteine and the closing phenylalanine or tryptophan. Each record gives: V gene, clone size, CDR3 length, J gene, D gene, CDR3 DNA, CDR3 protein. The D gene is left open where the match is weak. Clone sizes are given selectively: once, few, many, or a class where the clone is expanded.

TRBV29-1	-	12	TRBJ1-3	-	TGCAGCGTTGAAGTTACTGGAAACACCATATATTTT	CSVEVTGNTIYF
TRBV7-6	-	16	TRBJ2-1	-	TGTGCCAGCAGCTTAGGGGCCAGGATAGCCTACAATGAGCAGTTCTTC	CASSLGARIAYNEQFF
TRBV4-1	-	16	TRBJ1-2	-	TGCGCCAGCAGCCAGGTCGGGGGAACGCTTGGCTATGGCTACACCTTC	CASSQVGGTLGYGYTF
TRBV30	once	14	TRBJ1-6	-	TGTGCCTGGAGGAGGGTACCTAATAATTCACCCCTCCACTTT	CAWRRVPNNSPLHF
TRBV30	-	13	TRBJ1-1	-	TGTGCCTGGAGGGACACCCCGAACACTGAAGCTTTCTTT	CAWRDTPNTEAFF
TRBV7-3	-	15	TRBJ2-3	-	TGTGCCAGCAGCTTAAATACTCTAGCTACGGATACGCAGTATTTT	CASSLNTLATDTQYF
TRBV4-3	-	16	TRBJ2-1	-	TGCGCCAGCAGCCAAGGCGGGGGCCGATTATACAATGAGCAGTTCTTC	CASSQGGGRLYNEQFF
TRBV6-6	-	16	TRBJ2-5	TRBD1	TGTGCCAGCAGTTATACCGGGACAGGGCCCCAAGAGACCCAGTACTTC	CASSYTGTGPQETQYF
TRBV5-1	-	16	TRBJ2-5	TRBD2	TGCGCCAGCAGCTTGGAGGTACTAGCGGGGGAAGAGACCCAGTACTTC	CASSLEVLAGEETQYF
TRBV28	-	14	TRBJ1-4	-	TGTGCCAGTAGGTGGGGCAGTACGAATGAAAAACTGTTTTTT	CASRWGSTNEKLFF
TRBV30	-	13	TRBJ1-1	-	TGTGCCTGGAGTACCCCGTACAGGGAAAGAGCTTTCTTT	CAWSTPYRERAFF
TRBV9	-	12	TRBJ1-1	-	TGTGCCAGCAGCGTAGGTATGACTGAAGCTTTCTTT	CASSVGMTEAFF